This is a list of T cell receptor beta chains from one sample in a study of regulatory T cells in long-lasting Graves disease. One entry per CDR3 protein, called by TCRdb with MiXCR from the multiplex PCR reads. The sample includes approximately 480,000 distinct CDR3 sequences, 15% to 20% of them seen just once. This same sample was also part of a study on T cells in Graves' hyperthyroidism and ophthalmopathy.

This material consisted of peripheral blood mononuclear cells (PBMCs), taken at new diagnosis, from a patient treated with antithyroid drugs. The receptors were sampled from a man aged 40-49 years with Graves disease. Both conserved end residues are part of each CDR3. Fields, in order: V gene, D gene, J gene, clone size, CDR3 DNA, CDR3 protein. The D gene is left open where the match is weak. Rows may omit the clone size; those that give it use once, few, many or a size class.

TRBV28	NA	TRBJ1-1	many	TGTGCCAGCAGCTCTGCAGTTACTGAAGCTTTCTTT	CASSSAVTEAFF
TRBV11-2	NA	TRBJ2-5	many	TGTGCCAGCAGCTTAACCGGGACACCACAAGAGACCCAGTACTTC	CASSLTGTPQETQYF
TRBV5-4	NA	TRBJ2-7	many	TGTGCCAGCAGCTCCGGGCCGGCGGCCGAGCAGTACTTC	CASSSGPAAEQYF
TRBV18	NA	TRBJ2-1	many	TGTGCCAGCTCCCCTACTCGGGAGACTTACAATGAGCAGTTCTTC	CASSPTRETYNEQFF
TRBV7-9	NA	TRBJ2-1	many	TGTGCCAGCAGCTTAAGACAGGAGGACAATGAGCAGTTCTTC	CASSLRQEDNEQFF
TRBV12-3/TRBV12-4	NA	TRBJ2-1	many	TGTGCCAGCAGTTTAATATCATGGGGAGAGCAGTTCTTC	CASSLISWGEQFF
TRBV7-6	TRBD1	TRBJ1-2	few	TGTGCCAGCAGCTCGGGCAGGGGGCGCTTAGGCTATGGCTACACCTTC	CASSSGRGRLGYGYTF
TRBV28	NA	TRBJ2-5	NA	TGTGCCAGCAGTCGTATAAACAGCCAAGAGGCCCAGTACTTC	CASSRINSQEAQYF
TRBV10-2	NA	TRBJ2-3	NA	TGCGCCAGCAGTCACGGGACCGGGTGGGATACGCAGTATTTT	CASSHGTGWDTQYF
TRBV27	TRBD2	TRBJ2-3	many	TGTGCCAGCAGTGTGGGACTAGCTAGAGATACGCAGTATTTT	CASSVGLARDTQYF
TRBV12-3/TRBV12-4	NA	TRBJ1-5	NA	TGTGCCAGCAGGGAACAGGTCAATCAGCCCCAGCATTTT	CASREQVNQPQHF